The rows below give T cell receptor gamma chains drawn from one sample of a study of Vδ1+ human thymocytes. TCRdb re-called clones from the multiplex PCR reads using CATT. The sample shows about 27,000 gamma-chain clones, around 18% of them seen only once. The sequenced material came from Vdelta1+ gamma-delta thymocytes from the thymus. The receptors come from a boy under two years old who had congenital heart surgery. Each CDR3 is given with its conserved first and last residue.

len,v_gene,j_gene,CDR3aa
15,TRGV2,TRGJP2,CATWDGWGSDWIKTF
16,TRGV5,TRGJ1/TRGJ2,CATWDRSGMNYYKKLF
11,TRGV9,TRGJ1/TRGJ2,CALWESGVKLF
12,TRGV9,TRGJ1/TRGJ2,CALWEDIHKKLF
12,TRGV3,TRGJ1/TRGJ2,CATWDTDHKKLF
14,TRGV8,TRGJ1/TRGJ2,CATWDGVSDYKKLF
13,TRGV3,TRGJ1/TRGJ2,CATWDRGDYKKLF
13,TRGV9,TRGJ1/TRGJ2,CALWELPYYKKLF
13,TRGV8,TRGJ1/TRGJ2,CATWVSNYYKKLF
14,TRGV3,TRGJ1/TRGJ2,CATWDRHVCYKKLF
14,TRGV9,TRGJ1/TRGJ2,CALWESLGNYKKLF
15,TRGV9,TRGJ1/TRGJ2,CALWEVHPFYYKKLF
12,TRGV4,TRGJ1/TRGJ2,CATWDGLGKKLF
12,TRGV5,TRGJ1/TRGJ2,CATWDSLAKKLF
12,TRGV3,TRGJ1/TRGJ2,CATWDRIYKKLF
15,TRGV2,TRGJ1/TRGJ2,CATWDGHRNEYKKLF
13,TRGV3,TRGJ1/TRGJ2,CATWGWNYYKKLF
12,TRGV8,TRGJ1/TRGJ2,CATWDVSYKKLF